This T cell receptor beta chain was retrieved from a study of blood T cell repertoires in COVID-19. Germline V gives CDR1 SNHLY, CDR2 FYNNEI. The CDR3 has 16 residues. The V end was cut by 4 bases, the J end by 9 bases, with 19 bases between. Residents of approximately 25 US areas, aged roughly 18 to 95 years, made up the participants. Sequencing was performed with immunoSEQ multiplex PCR; in TCRdb, only in-frame clones are kept and a portion is missing. The repertoire holds just over 300,000 clones, with 90% as singletons. The V call is TRBV2, the J call TRBJ1-6; TRBD1 might be the D (5 bases). Sequencing used PBMCs or T cells enriched from blood (not recorded which). This clonotype was sampled from a young woman with acute COVID-19. DNA of the CDR3: TGTGCCAGCAGTGTGGCAGGGATTGGCTGGAGTTCACCCCTCCACTTT. Protein product: CASSVAGIGWSSPLHF.